This TCR beta chain was observed in a study of cytomegalovirus exposure and HLA in healthy donors (TCRdb year 2017). Study-wide context: In an earlier analysis of roughly 590 of the donors, approximately 260 Gb of sequence data and 90 million to 120 million unique TCR beta sequences from 180 million or so T cells were reported. Among almost 400 genotyped donors of the cohort, an average of around 240,000 unique TCR beta nucleotide sequences were sequenced per donor, around 20% of them non-productive. Every repertoire in the discovery cohort had been generated on one and the same sequencing platform. Along with the 666-subject first cohort, a separate validation cohort of 120 different subjects was used. The later analysis used no new phenotypic data to find candidate immune exposures, relying instead on TCR beta sequences and their occurrence across donors. In a later analysis, previously published TCR beta repertoires from more than 500 donors were re-analyzed and high-resolution HLA genotyping was added so that TCR occurrence patterns could be studied. An earlier analysis of 587 of the donors applied high-throughput TCR beta sequencing to assess whether each TCR beta V gene segment acted as functional or pseudogenic. The number of typed donors differed by locus: about 620-640 for A, B, C, DRB1 and DQB1; 522 for DQA1; over 600 for DPA1; and 400 to 480 for DPB1. High-throughput TCR immunosequencing, statistical association of individual TCRs with disease status, and machine learning were combined to predict cytomegalovirus infection status. Donor age, sex, ethnicity and CMV serostatus were compiled alongside the repertoire data. The aim of the study was to test whether cataloging public T cell receptors could identify signatures of past pathogen exposure. A later genetic analysis used genome-wide SNP genotypes for about 55% of the 666 donors, treating that subset as a discovery cohort. The study profiled the T cell repertoires of 666 subjects by immunosequencing and related them to cytomegalovirus serostatus. Approximately 300 gigabases of sequencing data and approximately 80 million unique TCR sequences were included in an early release covering about 600 HLA-typed donors. Because of strong linkage in the cohort, roughly five DR-DQ haplotypes were treated as single units for association and clustering. Among the roughly 400 genotyped donors, approximately 81% belonged to the genetic ancestry cluster associated with self-reported Caucasian donors. HLA typing covered class I and class II loci at four-digit resolution. The paper's findings and limits, for the study overall: The classifier was reported to diagnose cytomegalovirus status with high specificity and sensitivity in both the original cohort and the validation cohort. A few of the identified cytomegalovirus-associated TCR beta chains were confirmed in vitro to be specific for cytomegalovirus antigens. A later analysis found that most CMV-associated TCR beta chains appeared HLA-restricted, with HLA associations seemingly driven largely by CMV exposure. Immune exposure information for the cohort was limited to CMV serostatus. Approximately 16 rarely observed V segments, including chromosome 9 orphons, were excluded from the earlier analysis of about 600 of the donors because counts were too low. According to a later analysis, parvovirus B19, influenza, CMV and Epstein-Barr virus appeared linked to several top co-occurrence clusters. This cohort had only TCR beta chains sequenced, and the lack of alpha or paired-chain data limited which features could be detected. Most TCR sequences were observed very rarely across donors, whereas some public TCRs were present in many individuals. Assigning TCR associations to individual alleles was difficult when HLA alleles, especially DR and DQ, strongly co-occurred. A later genetic analysis reported fewer N-insertions in productive TCRs among donors in an Asian-associated ancestry cluster than the 666-donor mean. Correlated functional status among segregating V segments might be attributable to linkage disequilibrium, but an unknown experimental factor could not be ruled out. In a later analysis, HLA-associated TCR beta chains showed more clonal expansion and lower generation probabilities than non-associated chains that were equally common. Specific HLA alleles were associated with 16,951 TCR beta sequences at a false discovery rate of 0.05 in a later analysis. A cluster of highly shared sequence variants was judged likely to represent a technical artifact of the sequencing pipeline. The study listed around 160 TCR beta chains as associated with cytomegalovirus. A later analysis found that TCR association rates varied across HLA loci, with DRB1 alleles showing the most associated TCRs and HLA-C alleles the fewest. A later genetic analysis associated a missense DCLRE1C variant with V-gene and J-gene trimming of TCR beta chains, and an independent cohort replicated the association. According to the authors, the approach could potentially be generalized to other disease states and immunological phenotypes. A further reported finding was that TCR beta sequences accurately predicted the HLA-A and HLA-B alleles for most subjects in the first cohort. Because the 87-base-pair reads could not distinguish some IMGT-functional V segments, including TRBV6-2 and TRBV6-3, those segments were excluded. Roughly uniform sequencing depth across donors was assumed in presence/absence analyses, although this assumption may not hold. An earlier analysis of approximately 540 of the donors showed that most TCR beta V segments appeared in productive rearrangements either about 90% or about 30% of the time, which broadly matched IMGT annotations. Because HLA typing was unavailable for some donors at each locus, only the typed subset was used in association tests.

Taken from cysteine to phenylalanine, the CDR3 has 16 residues. The CDR3 DNA has 48 bases and is translated from base 1. The germline V gene (reference sequence) provides CDR1 LNHDA and CDR2 SQIVND. Relative to germline, V is missing 9 bases and J is missing 0 bases, with 8 bases of the junction outside any gene match. In total, 600 or so healthy bone marrow donors made up the cohort. At the time of sampling, every cohort member was nominally healthy, though immune exposures that went unrecorded were likely present. The donor tested CMV seropositive, placing the donor among the approximately 310 seropositive members of the cohort. A peripheral blood sample was collected from each donor, and TCR beta sequencing was performed on peripheral blood mononuclear cells. The Qiagen DNeasy Blood Extraction Kit was used to extract genomic DNA from the blood cell samples. For this clone: Its recognized antigen is unknown. One base away there is no much larger clone; base qualities are not given.

Libraries were made using the immunoSEQ multiplex PCR assay. For the multiplex PCR, a mixture combining 60 forward primers for TCR Vbeta segments and 13 reverse primers for TCR Jbeta segments was used. The CDR3 region of rearranged TCR beta genes was amplified from genomic DNA with a multiplex PCR assay. The Illumina HiSeq System was used to sequence the amplified TCR beta libraries as 87-base-pair reads. Per the authors' processing: Across the 700 or so repertoires, a later analysis counted tens of millions of unique TCR beta chains, roughly 11 million of which were shared by at least two donors. To remove PCR and sequencing errors, raw reads were error-corrected and collapsed into unique sequences using a nearest-neighbor algorithm that merged closely related sequences. V, D and J gene segments were assigned by aligning CDR3 sequences to IMGT reference sequences. For a sequence to be retained, a match of at least six nucleotides to both a V gene segment and a J gene segment was required. Rearrangements were called productive when the CDR3 lacked stop codons and stayed in frame with V and J; all others were non-productive. CDR3 was defined according to IMGT convention as the region running from the second conserved V-encoded cysteine to the conserved J-encoded phenylalanine. In an earlier analysis of roughly 580 of the donors, sequences lacking an unambiguous match to a single V gene segment were excluded. An earlier analysis of 587 of the donors called V segments functional above 56.7% productive rearrangements and segregating when the between-donor standard deviation exceeded 5%. To diagnose cytomegalovirus status from the catalog of TCR beta chain sequences, a statistical classification framework was built. V and J gene assignment, in a later analysis, came from comparing TCR nucleotide sequences with IMGT/GENE-DB human TR gene sequences. The TCRdist pipeline was used in a later analysis to assign CDR3 sequences and most-parsimonious VDJ recombination scenarios. A later analysis defined each TCR beta chain by its CDR3 amino acid sequence plus V-gene family, and excluded reads lacking a unique V-gene family. As a way to deal with suspected cross-contamination and a sequencing artifact, a later analysis dropped 450 to 700 nucleotide sequences that were highly shared and had low generation probability. For each public chain, a later analysis derived a clonal expansion index from normalized ranks of inferred template counts within each repertoire. In a later analysis, generation probabilities were computed using a VDJ recombination model fitted to out-of-frame rearrangements, and the results were checked against IGoR. A later analysis scored TCR-TCR, TCR-HLA and TCR-CMV co-occurrence with hypergeometric tests, applying a repertoire-size bias correction to TCR pairs. To estimate false discovery rates, a later analysis permuted the HLA or CMV assignments 20 times. A later analysis grouped co-occurring TCRs with DBSCAN, adding TCRdist sequence similarity when clustering within HLA-allele-positive subsets. For co-occurrence clustering, repertoires with fewer than 30,000 or more than 120,000 public chains were excluded, along with roughly 5 repertoires with anomalous nucleotide sharing. TCRdb took over this immuneACCESS table, retaining in-frame rearrangements with V and J assigned. Such tables are incomplete; in checked studies, under half of the missing clones stem from an unresolved V gene, and the remainder is unexplained. V and J calls and clone size are as listed in that table; D and trimming were resolved from the DNA. The sample includes over 130,000 clones, with around 74% observed a single time. The ten largest clones take up approximately 6% of the sample.

Recombination joined TRBV19 with TRBJ1-3; TRBD1 agrees with 10 junctional bases. The sequencing sample was made of PBMCs. This clonotype was sampled from a man aged 45-65 years in good health and CMV-seropositive. CDR3 region: CASRTGGISSGNTIYF. The DNA sequence follows: TGTGCCAGCAGGACAGGGGGTATCAGCTCTGGAAACACCATATATTTT.